The rows below give T cell receptor beta chains drawn from one sample of a study of T cells in Graves' hyperthyroidism and ophthalmopathy. MiXCR, run by TCRdb on the multiplex PCR reads, gives a single entry per CDR3 protein. The sample lists 490,000 or so distinct CDR3 sequences; roughly 45% were seen once. Sequencing was done on a sample of peripheral blood or thyroid tissue (not recorded which). These receptors all stem from an adult woman with Graves' disease, either hyperthyroidism or ophthalmopathy (not recorded which). Each CDR3 is given with its conserved first and last residue. D genes are given only for firm matches. Clone size is given for some rows only: seen once, a few or many times, or a class if the clone is expanded.

j_call: TRBJ2-7; clone_size: NA; d_call: NA; v_call: TRBV7-6; cdr3_aa: CATSSSNGEQYF; cdr3_nt: TGTGCCACCAGCAGTAGTAATGGGGAGCAGTACTTC
j_call: TRBJ2-6; clone_size: many; d_call: TRBD1; v_call: TRBV20-1; cdr3_aa: CSAEQGATGANVLTF; cdr3_nt: TGCAGTGCTGAACAGGGGGCGACTGGGGCCAACGTCCTGACTTTC
j_call: TRBJ2-7; clone_size: NA; d_call: NA; v_call: TRBV2; cdr3_aa: CASSERTGSSYEQYF; cdr3_nt: TGTGCCAGCAGTGAACGCACAGGGAGCTCCTACGAGCAGTACTTC
j_call: TRBJ2-2; clone_size: many; d_call: NA; v_call: TRBV6-1; cdr3_aa: CASSGVTGELFF; cdr3_nt: TGTGCCAGCAGTGGCGTGACCGGGGAGCTGTTTTTT
j_call: TRBJ2-2; clone_size: many; d_call: NA; v_call: TRBV27; cdr3_aa: CASSLHGELFF; cdr3_nt: TGTGCCAGCAGTTTACACGGGGAGCTGTTTTTT
j_call: TRBJ2-5; clone_size: many; d_call: TRBD2; v_call: TRBV4-3; cdr3_aa: CASSQLAGGEETQYF; cdr3_nt: TGCGCCAGCAGCCAACTAGCGGGAGGAGAGGAGACCCAGTACTTC
j_call: TRBJ2-6; clone_size: NA; d_call: TRBD1; v_call: TRBV15; cdr3_aa: CATSSDRAGANVLTF; cdr3_nt: TGTGCCACCAGCTCCGACAGGGCTGGGGCCAACGTCCTGACTTTC
j_call: TRBJ2-2; clone_size: NA; d_call: NA; v_call: TRBV2; cdr3_aa: CASSGTSGSAGELFF; cdr3_nt: TGTGCCAGCAGTGGGACCTCCGGGTCGGCCGGGGAGCTGTTTTTT
j_call: TRBJ2-7; clone_size: NA; d_call: TRBD1; v_call: TRBV15; cdr3_aa: CASSAAGTAYEQYF; cdr3_nt: TGTGCCAGCAGCGCGGCCGGGACAGCCTACGAGCAGTACTTC
j_call: TRBJ1-1; clone_size: few; d_call: NA; v_call: TRBV6-1; cdr3_aa: CASSENPGYTEAFF; cdr3_nt: TGTGCCAGCAGTGAAAACCCGGGGTACACTGAAGCTTTCTTT
j_call: TRBJ1-5; clone_size: NA; d_call: NA; v_call: TRBV19; cdr3_aa: CASSIGTQIGQPQHF; cdr3_nt: TGTGCCAGTAGTATTGGGACGCAAATCGGTCAGCCCCAGCATTTT
j_call: TRBJ2-2; clone_size: NA; d_call: TRBD1; v_call: TRBV7-2; cdr3_aa: CASSQRTGPRAGELFF; cdr3_nt: TGTGCCAGCAGCCAGCGGACAGGGCCGCGAGCCGGGGAGCTGTTTTTT
j_call: TRBJ2-7; clone_size: NA; d_call: NA; v_call: TRBV11-2; cdr3_aa: CASMSALNYEQYF; cdr3_nt: TGTGCCAGCATGTCGGCACTGAACTACGAGCAGTACTTC
j_call: TRBJ1-2; clone_size: many; d_call: NA; v_call: TRBV6-6; cdr3_aa: CASRSEGLYGYTF; cdr3_nt: TGTGCCAGCAGGTCAGAGGGGCTCTATGGCTACACCTTC
j_call: TRBJ1-1; clone_size: NA; d_call: NA; v_call: TRBV13; cdr3_aa: CASNVRTEAFF; cdr3_nt: TGTGCCAGCAATGTCAGGACTGAAGCTTTCTTT
j_call: TRBJ2-3; clone_size: NA; d_call: TRBD2; v_call: TRBV20-1; cdr3_aa: CFPSSGGRMDTQYF; cdr3_nt: TGCTTCCCATCCTCGGGCGGGAGGATGGATACGCAGTATTTT
j_call: TRBJ2-7; clone_size: many; d_call: NA; v_call: TRBV29-1; cdr3_aa: CSVRLKGGEQYF; cdr3_nt: TGCAGCGTGCGGCTTAAGGGAGGCGAGCAGTACTTC
j_call: TRBJ1-4; clone_size: many; d_call: TRBD1; v_call: TRBV4-1; cdr3_aa: CASSQGTVDEKLFF; cdr3_nt: TGCGCCAGCAGCCAGGGGACAGTGGATGAAAAACTGTTTTTT
j_call: TRBJ1-6; clone_size: many; d_call: NA; v_call: TRBV2; cdr3_aa: CARTDVSGALSPLHF; cdr3_nt: TGTGCCAGGACTGATGTTTCGGGGGCCCTCTCACCCCTCCACTTT
j_call: TRBJ1-1; clone_size: many; d_call: NA; v_call: TRBV7-6; cdr3_aa: CASSLVQGTEAFF; cdr3_nt: TGTGCCAGCAGCTTAGTACAGGGAACTGAAGCTTTCTTT
j_call: TRBJ1-3; clone_size: NA; d_call: NA; v_call: TRBV29-1; cdr3_aa: CSVEERGLQETIYF; cdr3_nt: TGCAGCGTTGAAGAAAGGGGTTTGCAAGAGACCATATATTTT
j_call: TRBJ2-3; clone_size: NA; d_call: NA; v_call: TRBV29-1; cdr3_aa: CSADSTDTQYF; cdr3_nt: TGCAGCGCCGACAGCACAGATACGCAGTATTTT
j_call: TRBJ1-1; clone_size: NA; d_call: NA; v_call: TRBV19; cdr3_aa: CAKTTRWAEAFF; cdr3_nt: TGTGCCAAAACCACCAGGTGGGCTGAAGCTTTCTTT
j_call: TRBJ2-3; clone_size: NA; d_call: TRBD1; v_call: TRBV9; cdr3_aa: CASSITGGRDTQYF; cdr3_nt: TGTGCCAGCAGTATTACAGGGGGCCGAGATACGCAGTATTTT
j_call: TRBJ1-2; clone_size: NA; d_call: TRBD1; v_call: TRBV20-1; cdr3_aa: CSAQGGQVINGYTF; cdr3_nt: TGCAGTGCTCAGGGGGGACAGGTCATCAATGGCTACACCTTC
j_call: TRBJ2-1; clone_size: few; d_call: NA; v_call: TRBV2; cdr3_aa: CASNVGGINEQFF; cdr3_nt: TGTGCCAGCAACGTCGGCGGAATAAATGAGCAGTTCTTC
j_call: TRBJ2-2; clone_size: many; d_call: NA; v_call: TRBV10-3; cdr3_aa: CAISDREGAPGELFF; cdr3_nt: TGTGCCATCAGTGACAGGGAAGGGGCCCCCGGGGAGCTGTTTTTT
j_call: TRBJ2-7; clone_size: many; d_call: NA; v_call: TRBV5-1; cdr3_aa: CASSLVFKDYVSYEQYF; cdr3_nt: TGCGCCAGCAGCTTGGTATTTAAGGACTATGTCTCCTACGAGCAGTACTTC
j_call: TRBJ2-7; clone_size: NA; d_call: TRBD1; v_call: TRBV7-2; cdr3_aa: CASSHRDRVDEQYF; cdr3_nt: TGTGCCAGCAGTCACCGGGACAGGGTCGACGAGCAGTACTTC
j_call: TRBJ2-1; clone_size: NA; d_call: NA; v_call: TRBV12-3/TRBV12-4; cdr3_aa: CASSFAGTAGEQFF; cdr3_nt: TGTGCCAGCAGTTTCGCAGGGACAGCGGGCGAGCAGTTCTTC
j_call: TRBJ1-5; clone_size: NA; d_call: TRBD1; v_call: TRBV2; cdr3_aa: CASRRGEGGRQPQHF; cdr3_nt: TGTGCCAGCAGAAGGGGGGAAGGGGGCCGGCAGCCCCAGCATTTT
j_call: TRBJ1-3; clone_size: NA; d_call: NA; v_call: TRBV2; cdr3_aa: CACSASSGWGNTIYF; cdr3_nt: NA
j_call: TRBJ1-5; clone_size: NA; d_call: NA; v_call: TRBV18; cdr3_aa: CASSLLQVNSNQPQHF; cdr3_nt: TGTGCCAGCTCATTGCTACAGGTGAATAGCAATCAGCCCCAGCATTTT
j_call: TRBJ2-6; clone_size: few; d_call: TRBD2; v_call: TRBV7-9; cdr3_aa: CASPHPTSGGYKGANVLTF; cdr3_nt: TGTGCCAGCCCGCACCCCACCAGCGGGGGGTACAAGGGGGCCAACGTCCTGACTTTC
j_call: TRBJ2-7; clone_size: few; d_call: TRBD2; v_call: TRBV7-9; cdr3_aa: CASSDSSGRDSYEQYF; cdr3_nt: TGTGCCAGCAGCGACTCTAGCGGGAGGGACTCCTACGAGCAGTACTTC
j_call: TRBJ1-2; clone_size: few; d_call: NA; v_call: TRBV18; cdr3_aa: CASSPPNRSGDGYTF; cdr3_nt: TGTGCCAGCTCACCACCGAACAGGTCGGGCGATGGCTACACCTTC
j_call: TRBJ2-7; clone_size: many; d_call: NA; v_call: TRBV5-4; cdr3_aa: CASSWKDSYEQYF; cdr3_nt: TGTGCCAGCAGCTGGAAGGACAGCTACGAGCAGTACTTC
j_call: TRBJ1-1; clone_size: many; d_call: NA; v_call: TRBV14; cdr3_aa: CASSSHPRPEAFF; cdr3_nt: TGTGCCAGCAGCTCGCACCCCAGGCCTGAAGCTTTCTTT
j_call: TRBJ1-1; clone_size: many; d_call: TRBD1; v_call: TRBV7-2; cdr3_aa: CASSLGGTVNTEAFF; cdr3_nt: TGTGCCAGCAGCTTAGGGGGGACAGTGAACACTGAAGCTTTCTTT
j_call: TRBJ1-2; clone_size: NA; d_call: TRBD1; v_call: TRBV2; cdr3_aa: CAIRGQGAAEGYTF; cdr3_nt: TGTGCCATCAGGGGACAGGGGGCTGCGGAGGGCTACACCTTC
j_call: TRBJ1-3; clone_size: NA; d_call: NA; v_call: TRBV3-1; cdr3_aa: CASSQGFSGNTIYF; cdr3_nt: TGTGCCAGCAGCCAGGGATTCTCTGGAAACACCATATATTTT